Shown below are 18 T cell receptor beta chains from a single sample sequenced in a study of T cells in localized non-small cell lung cancer. TCRdb's table, derived via immunoSEQ multiplex PCR, lists solely in-frame clones and lacks some. The table has about 24,000 clones, about 89% seen once. This specimen consisted of peripheral blood, obtained before any cancer treatment. Source of these receptors: a man aged 35 to 69 with stage I squamous cell lung carcinoma.

The chain is built from TRBV29-1 and TRBJ2-3; 14 bases fit TRBD2. With 0 bases clipped from V and 3 bases from J, the junction kept 8 bases outside the gene matches. The length of the CDR3 is 18 residues. In germline, CDR1 is SQVTM, CDR2 ANQGSEA. CDR3 sequence (DNA): TGCAGCGTTGAAGACCCCCCGACTAGCGGGGGGGGGACAGATACGCAGTATTTT. Protein product: CSVEDPPTSGGGTDTQYF.

The chain combines TRBV9 with TRBJ1-1, with D possibly matching TRBD1 (5 bases). Germline V gene data show CDR1 as SGDLS and CDR2 as YYNGEE. The V end was cut by 2 bases, the J end by 4 bases, with 12 bases between. CDR3 length: 14 residues. CDR3 nucleotide sequence: TGTGCCAGCAGCGTTGTCGGGGGGTCCACTGAAGCTTTCTTT. This translates into CASSVVGGSTEAFF. Full variable domain (remainder filled in from reference TRBV9 and TRBJ1-1): DSGVTQTPKHLITATGQRVTLRCSPRSGDLSVYWYQQSLDQGLQFLIQYYNGEERAKGNILERFSAQQFPDLHSELNLSSLELGDSALYFCASSVVGGSTEAFFGQGTRLTVV.

This chain connects TRBV6-6 to TRBJ1-2; 12 bases line up with TRBD1. V trimming: 7 bases; J trimming: 4 bases; junction bases outside the gene matches: 7. CDR3 length: 15 amino acids. Germline V gives CDR1 MNHNY, CDR2 SVGAGI (reference sequence). In DNA form, the CDR3 reads TGTGCCAGCACGACCGGGACAGGGGGCGCCTATGGCTACACCTTC. This sequence encodes CASTTGTGGAYGYTF.

With respect to this clone: The junction and the germline gene differ at one end; a read error may be behind it. The V gene is TRBV6-5, the J gene TRBJ1-5, with unresolved D. The CDR3 runs to 14 residues. The germline gives CDR1 MNHEY, CDR2 SVGAGI. The CDR3 protein is CASSHHKSNQPQHF. CDR3 bases: TGTGCCAGCAGTCACCACAAGAGCAACCAGCCCCAGCATTTT.

This chain connects TRBV18 to TRBJ1-2; D may be TRBD1 (5 bases). CDR3 length: 13 residues. Germline assignment: CDR1 KGHSH and CDR2 LQKENI. Trimming took 2 bases from V and 8 from J, leaving 12 bases between them. The DNA of the CDR3 is TGTGCCAGCTCACCAGGGGGGGGACGCGGCTACACCTTC. Residues: CASSPGGGRGYTF.

The J gene is TRBJ1-5, the V gene TRBV19, with TRBD1 as a possible D gene (6 bases). The CDR3 covers 14 residues. Germline V gene sequence: CDR1 LNHDA, CDR2 SQIVND (reference sequence). Deletions cut 6 bases from V and 1 base from J, with 10 bases between. CDR3: CASSWQGSNQPQHF. DNA for the CDR3: TGTGCCAGTAGCTGGCAGGGGAGCAATCAGCCCCAGCATTTT.

The chain has TRBV5-8 and TRBJ2-2; tentative D call: TRBD2 (7 bases). The germline gives CDR1 SGHTS, CDR2 YDEGEE. The CDR3 spans 17 residues. Trimming stripped 0 bases from V and 0 bases from J, with 12 bases between. CDR3 in amino acids: CASSLEGGLTNTGELFF. CDR3 bases: TGTGCCAGCAGCTTGGAAGGGGGACTAACGAACACCGGGGAGCTGTTTTTT. The whole variable domain, filled in from reference TRBV5-8 and TRBJ2-2, reads EAGVTQSPTHLIKTRGQQATLRCSPISGHTSVYWYQQALGLGLQFLLWYDEGEERNRGNFPPRFSGRQFPNYSSELNVNALELEDSALYLCASSLEGGLTNTGELFFGEGSRLTVL.

The genes are TRBV5-8 and TRBJ1-5; possible D gene TRBD1, 6 bases. Deletions cut 0 bases from V and 8 bases from J, with 15 bases between. Germline CDR1 is SGHTS and CDR2 is YDEGEE. This CDR3 region has 15 residues. The CDR3 nucleotides are TGTGCCAGCAGCTTGGTACAGGGTACGGCGGAGCCCCAGCATTTT. Its protein is CASSLVQGTAEPQHF. The whole variable domain, remainder taken from reference TRBV5-8 and TRBJ1-5, is EAGVTQSPTHLIKTRGQQATLRCSPISGHTSVYWYQQALGLGLQFLLWYDEGEERNRGNFPPRFSGRQFPNYSSELNVNALELEDSALYLCASSLVQGTAEPQHFGDGTRLSIL.

V gene TRBV7-2 combines with J gene TRBJ1-6, with a tentative D call TRBD1 (5 bases). CDR3 length equals 15 residues. Trimming removed 1 base at V and 8 bases at J, with 12 bases between. CDR1 and CDR2 (germline): SGHTA, FQGNSA. The CDR3 loop is CASSLERGRHSPLHF. CDR3 bases: TGTGCCAGCAGCTTAGAGCGGGGCAGGCATTCACCCCTCCACTTT. Together with reference TRBV7-2 and TRBJ1-6, the CDR3 gives the full variable domain: GAGVSQSPSNKVTEKGKDVELRCDPISGHTALYWYRQSLGQGLEFLIYFQGNSAPDKSGLPSDRFSAERTGGSVSTLTIQRTQQEDSAVYLCASSLERGRHSPLHFGNGTRLTVT.

The chain joins TRBV30 to TRBJ1-1; 8 nucleotides agree with TRBD1. Trimming took 1 base from V and 5 from J; bases not matched to a gene: 3. There are 13 residues in the CDR3. Germline V gene lookup returns CDR1 GTSNPN and CDR2 SVGIG (reference sequence). The CDR3 sequence is CAWSARGRTEAFF. The CDR3 DNA follows: TGTGCCTGGAGTGCCAGGGGGCGGACTGAAGCTTTCTTT.

The genes are TRBV10-3 and TRBJ2-3; 9 nucleotides agree with TRBD2. This CDR3 has 14 residues. CDR1 is ENHRY, CDR2 SYGVKD, per germline. V trimming: 7 bases; J trimming: 6 bases; junction bases outside the gene matches: 8. The CDR3 reads CAINPAGGWDTQYF. The CDR3 DNA reads as TGTGCCATCAATCCAGCGGGGGGATGGGATACGCAGTATTTT.

This chain joins TRBV6-5 and TRBJ2-1, with D perhaps TRBD1 (6 bases). Germline V gene lookup returns CDR1 MNHEY and CDR2 SVGAGI. CDR3 length: 15 residues. V was trimmed by 6 bases and J by 2 bases, leaving 14 bases between them. CDR3 protein: CASSLGGFTYNEQFF. For the CDR3, the DNA is TGTGCCAGCAGCCTAGGGGGTTTCACCTACAATGAGCAGTTCTTC.

This clone has a single count. The J gene is TRBJ1-1, the V gene TRBV14, with D unresolved. V was cut by 0 bases and J by 1 base, with 3 bases left in between. This CDR3 has 13 amino acids. Germline CDR1 reads SGHDN; CDR2 reads FVKESK. The DNA of the CDR3 is TGTGCCAGCAGCCAAGAGGGGAACACTGAAGCTTTCTTT. Protein product: CASSQEGNTEAFF.

This clone is a singleton in its sample. The chain is built from TRBV7-8 and TRBJ1-5; the D is unclear. Germline assignment: CDR1 SGHVS and CDR2 FQNEAQ. This CDR3 spans 13 amino acids. With 1 base removed from V and 7 bases from J, the gap between germline ends came to 8 bases. The CDR3 DNA follows: TGTGCCAGCAGCTTAGAACGGTCACAGCCCCAGCATTTT. The encoded protein is CASSLERSQPQHF. Based on the CDR3 plus reference TRBV7-8 and TRBJ1-5, the full variable domain is GAGVSQSPRYKVAKRGQDVALRCDPISGHVSLFWYQQALGQGPEFLTYFQNEAQLDKSGLPSDRFFAERPEGSVSTLKIQRTQQEDSAVYLCASSLERSQPQHFGDGTRLSIL.

The J gene is TRBJ1-1, the V gene TRBV19; the D is unclear. CDR1 is LNHDA and CDR2 is SQIVND in the germline V gene (reference sequence). CDR3 length: 14 amino acids. V lost 1 base and J lost 1, with 7 bases in between. This chain's CDR3 is CASSIGGGNTEAFF. The CDR3 region has the DNA TGTGCCAGTAGTATAGGCGGAGGGAACACTGAAGCTTTCTTT. Complete variable domain (other parts from reference TRBV19 and TRBJ1-1): DGGITQSPKYLFRKEGQNVTLSCEQNLNHDAMYWYRQDPGQGLRLIYYSQIVNDFQKGDIAEGYSVSREKKESFPLTVTSAQKNPTAFYLCASSIGGGNTEAFFGQGTRLTVV.

Written as DNA, the CDR3 is TGTGCCAGCAGTTATACTATGGGATATACGCAGTATTTT. Its translation: CASSYTMGYTQYF. J is TRBJ2-3 and V is TRBV27; D is uncertain. The CDR3 consists of 13 residues. Trimming shortened V by 4 bases and J by 7 bases, and 12 bases separated the two germline ends. Germline V gene sequence: CDR1 MNHEY, CDR2 SMNVEV (reference sequence).

The V call is TRBV7-2, the J call TRBJ1-4; D not certain. Per the germline V gene, CDR1 is SGHTA and CDR2 is FQGNSA. The CDR3 has 14 amino acids. The ends were cut back, 5 bases at V and 5 bases at J, with 12 bases in the middle. The CDR3 coding sequence is TGTGCCAGCAGCCCCTACTGGAGAAATGAAAAACTGTTTTTT. Residues: CASSPYWRNEKLFF.

Concerning this clone: One junction end does not reproduce the germline sequence, and a read error may be involved. The rearrangement links TRBV7-8 to TRBJ2-1, with D possibly matching TRBD1 (6 bases). CDR3 size: 16 residues. The germline V gene has CDR1 SGHVS and CDR2 FQNEAQ. The DNA of the CDR3 is TGTGCCAGCAGCGTCACCACCGGGACAATCCTCAATGAGCAATTCTTC. Protein sequence: CASSVTTGTILNEQFF.